This T cell receptor (beta chain) stems from a study of blood T cell repertoires in COVID-19. CDR1 SGDLS and CDR2 YYNGEE come from the germline V gene. The CDR3 runs 15 residues. Trimming took 3 bases from V and 4 from J, leaving 15 bases between them. Sequencing was performed with immunoSEQ multiplex PCR; in TCRdb, only in-frame clones are kept and a portion is missing. Among approximately 110,000 clones listed, approximately 84% were seen once. V is TRBV9 and J is TRBJ2-3; the D gene is possibly TRBD2 (6 bases). The sequenced material came from peripheral blood. This clonotype originated in a man in his forties with acute or convalescent COVID-19. The CDR3 DNA reads TGTGCCAGCAGCGAGAGCGGGTTAGCAGCAGATACGCAGTATTTT. This gives the protein CASSESGLAADTQYF.